This T cell receptor (beta chain) is from a study of T cell responses to AZD1222 COVID-19 vaccine. Across the study: Pooled in the analysis were second doses at about 4 or about 12 weeks. Study results and caveats: Reportedly, close to half of spike-specific TCRs are directed against unmutated variant regions. Spike-specific TCR breadth rose after two AZD1222 doses, and depth rose as well. White British ancestry dominated among donors, who included more females, and clonal diversity was possibly underestimated.

The table came from immunoSEQ multiplex PCR; TCRdb's copy has only in-frame clones and leaves some out. The table lists 90,000 to 100,000 clones, approximately 91% of them singletons, with about 3.7% in the top ten. In the case of this clone: Antigen unknown. This sample includes further DNA sequences coding for the same CDR3.

V lost 4 bases, J lost 0 bases, and 11 bases lay in between. CDR1 is SGHRS, CDR2 YFSETQ, per germline. There are 15 residues in the CDR3. The sequence was obtained from an adult in good health. The chain combines TRBV5-1 with TRBJ1-3; D is possibly TRBD1 (5 bases). The specimen comprised peripheral blood, sampled on day 0 of AZD1222 vaccination. CDR3 DNA sequence: TGCGCCAGCAGCGTAGACAGTTCCTCTGGAAACACCATATATTTT. Encoded protein: CASSVDSSSGNTIYF.